This TCR beta chain was documented in a study of blood T cells in healthy people across ages (dated by TCRdb to the mid-2010s). Some background on the complete study: Template switching captured roughly one uniquely barcoded TCR beta cDNA molecule per two T cells in model experiments. The study measured age-related changes in TCR beta repertoire diversity using deep sequencing normalized with unique cDNA molecular identifiers. The donors were divided into four age groups: young (average around 15 years), middle-aged (approximately 39), aged (about 62) and long-lived (82). Two additional independent replicas of 1 million unique cDNA reads from the same blood draw were analyzed for two donors (one aged 18 to 30 and one aged 80 or older). Donors of different ages were randomly distributed across sequencing lanes to avoid experimental bias. What the research found in general, with its limitations: As age increased, observed TCR beta diversity per million T cells dropped in a roughly linear way, and a significant reduction was already evident by age 40. Compared with the aged group, the long-lived group had more naive CD4+ T cells, fewer expanded clones and increased TCR diversity, suggesting age selection. Estimates of total diversity from one million sequenced T cells were regarded as lower bounds and underestimates. Because profiling used bulk unsorted PBMCs, naive and antigen-experienced compartments could not be compared conclusively. A strong correlation was found between observed TCR beta diversity and the percentage of naive T cells measured by flow cytometry. Because the CMV infection status of the donors was unknown, age-related changes in expanded clonotypes may potentially have been confounded.

V drops 4 bases and J drops 7 bases, leaving 22 bases in between. The CDR3 numbers 16 residues from cysteine through phenylalanine. Only the CDR3 part of the read is kept: 48 bases, read in frame from the first base. Notes on this clonotype: Its binding antigen is unknown. No qualities accompany the bases; no much larger clone lies one base away.

The method was 5' RACE. Sequencing used an Illumina HiSeq 2500. A second PCR of roughly 7 to 12 cycles was performed with a sample-barcoded 5' primer and a J-beta primer mix. Each TCR beta cDNA molecule received a unique molecular identifier from a template-switch 5' adaptor carrying 12 random nucleotides. Each sample yielded at least 3 million CDR3-containing paired-end reads. The Mint cDNA synthesis kit, primed by a TRBC-specific oligonucleotide, was used to synthesize first-strand cDNA from all RNA. All cDNA was treated with uracil-DNA glycosylase and then went through a first 18-cycle PCR with the universal primers M1SS and BC2_uni_R. On the study's bioinformatics: Each sample was normalized by randomly selecting 1 million high-quality reads, each carrying a distinct molecular identifier. Instead of being binned into consensus sequences, reads that shared molecular identifiers were thrown out. CDR3 identification, clonotype clustering and error correction used MiTCR with a Q25 quality threshold and the strictest error-elimination algorithm. A nonparametric unseen species model with Euler transformation was used to estimate a lower bound on total TCR beta diversity. TCRdb reprocessed the public reads (quality trimming at Q25 with fastp, clone calling with MiXCR) and kept in-frame beta chains. Every distinct CDR3 protein forms one entry, paired with its most common genes and DNA. The V and J calls were not made by the authors but by TCRdb's processing. For this sample the table gives about 830,000 distinct CDR3 sequences, of which 55% to 65% were detected only once. The top ten hold 25% to 30% of the sample.

Systemically healthy Caucasian individuals from Russia, around 38 in total and aged about 6 to 100 years, were included as donors. Each donor gave ten milliliters of peripheral blood, drawn into EDTA-treated Vacutainer tubes. Ficoll-Paque density-gradient centrifugation was used to isolate PBMCs, with at least 6 million obtained per sample. Total RNA, at least 5.5 micrograms per sample, was extracted from PBMCs with Trizol reagent. The percentages of naive CD45RAhigh/CD27high T cells were determined by flow cytometry on a PBMC aliquot from every donor. Sequencing input: blood. The TCR was taken from a young man in good health. The sequence joins TRBV12-3 or TRBV12-4 to TRBJ2-5; TRBD2 is a possible D gene, resting on 6 matching bases. The CDR3 loop reads CASSYIRTAGKGTQYF. The sequenced DNA is TGTGCCAGCAGTTATATCCGGACGGCGGGGAAGGGGACCCAGTACTTC.